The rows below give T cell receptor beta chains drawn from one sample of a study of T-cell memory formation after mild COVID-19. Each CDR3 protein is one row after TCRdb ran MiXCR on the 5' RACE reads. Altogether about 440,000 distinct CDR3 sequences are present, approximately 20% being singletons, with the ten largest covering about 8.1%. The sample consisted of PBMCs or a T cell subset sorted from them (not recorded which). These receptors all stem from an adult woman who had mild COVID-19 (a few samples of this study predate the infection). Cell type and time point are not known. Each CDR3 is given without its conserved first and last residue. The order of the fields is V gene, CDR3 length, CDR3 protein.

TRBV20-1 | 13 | SAPKGGTGVDTQY
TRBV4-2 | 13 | ASSQPTGGEETQY
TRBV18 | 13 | ASSPYGGGNQPQH
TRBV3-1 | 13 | ASSPGGYRADTQY
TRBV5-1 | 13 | ASSLGDGSTETQY
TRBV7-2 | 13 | ASSLLLGENTEAF
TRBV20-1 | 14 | SARDRGGRLYNEQF
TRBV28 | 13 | ASSSIPGVVYEQY
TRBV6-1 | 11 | ATMRQGSYGYT
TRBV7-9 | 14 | ASSLSGTANTGELF
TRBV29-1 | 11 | SVEVDGLYGYT
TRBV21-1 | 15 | ASSSKEEREYYNEQF
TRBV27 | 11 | ASTLDREETQY
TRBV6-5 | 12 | ASSYSGTVTEAF
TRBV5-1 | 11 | ASTTGAQETQY
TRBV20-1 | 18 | SARDLQGTGGSGGQETQY
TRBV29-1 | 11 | SVTGALSYEQY
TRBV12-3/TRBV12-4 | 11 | ASSRQGTNEQF
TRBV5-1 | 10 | ASSLLGAEAF
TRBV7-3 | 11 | ASSLGERETQY
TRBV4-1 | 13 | ASSQLLLGVETQY
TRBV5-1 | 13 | ASSLAGISGDTQY
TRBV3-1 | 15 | ASSQLPGTRNTGELF
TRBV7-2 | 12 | ASSLVDRNTEAF
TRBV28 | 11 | ASSWAGGWEAF
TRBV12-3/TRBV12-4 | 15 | ASTLGGLRYSNQPQH
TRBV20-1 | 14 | SARDHHRTGGGGYT
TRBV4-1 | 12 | ASSSDRSTDTQY
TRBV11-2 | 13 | ASRAGYRGNTEAF
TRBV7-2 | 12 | ASSSGGFTDTQY
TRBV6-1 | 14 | ASILGSGGATGELF
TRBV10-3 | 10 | AISEFSYGYT